These 23 T cell receptor beta chains came from one sample sequenced in a study of blood T cell repertoires in COVID-19. Sequencing used immunoSEQ multiplex PCR; TCRdb keeps in-frame clones, though not all of them. This sample yields nearly 350,000 clones, of which around nine tenths are seen a single time; more than 3% belongs to the top ten. The sequencing input was peripheral blood. All receptors derive from a woman between 18 and 29 years old who had recovered from COVID-19.

The chain combines TRBV6-2 or TRBV6-3 with TRBJ1-1; the match to TRBD1 covers 10 bases. The CDR3 extends over 15 amino acids. Germline V gene sequence: CDR1 MNHEY, CDR2 SVGEGT. J lost 2 bases, V lost 6 bases, and 6 bases had no gene match. The CDR3 DNA sequence: TGTGCCAGCAGCAGACAGGGGGCGTTTAACACTGAAGCTTTCTTT. This codes for CASSRQGAFNTEAFF.

The chain employs TRBV6-2 or TRBV6-3 and TRBJ1-2, with no clear D. This CDR3 is built from 13 residues. Germline lookup yields CDR1 MNHEY and CDR2 SVGEGT. V was pared by 5 bases and J by 4 bases, with 11 bases between. CDR3 sequence reads: CASSAGEAYGYTF. CDR3 nucleotides: TGTGCCAGCAGTGCTGGGGAGGCCTATGGCTACACCTTC.

This chain connects TRBV7-2 to TRBJ2-3, with a possible D match to TRBD1 (6 bases). Germline V CDR1 and CDR2: SGHTA, FQGNSA. Trimming pared 4 bases from V and 10 bases from J, leaving 6 bases between. The CDR3 is made up of 10 amino acids. The CDR3 loop reads CASSWGPQYF. The CDR3 DNA is TGTGCCAGCAGCTGGGGGCCGCAGTATTTT.

The gene calls are TRBV6-2 or TRBV6-3 and TRBJ1-2; D uncertain. Trimming removed 2 bases from V and 3 bases from J, with 10 bases in between. In germline, CDR1 is MNHEY, CDR2 SVGEGT. The length of the CDR3 is 14 residues. The CDR3 DNA reads as TGTGCCAGCAGTTACGTTGGGAGAGACTATGGCTACACCTTC. Encoded protein: CASSYVGRDYGYTF.

The chain uses TRBV7-6 and TRBJ2-1, with 8 bases fitting TRBD2. The germline gives CDR1 SGHVS, CDR2 FNYEAQ. The V gene end was trimmed by 0 bases and the J gene end by 8 bases; junction bases not matched to a gene: 6. The CDR3 covers 15 residues. The chain's CDR3 is CASSLARVAGYEQFF. DNA of the CDR3: TGTGCCAGCAGCTTAGCGAGGGTAGCGGGATATGAGCAGTTCTTC.

The chain uses TRBV6-2 or TRBV6-3 and TRBJ1-2; D gene ambiguous. The CDR3 runs 13 residues. V dropped 6 bases and J dropped 8 bases, with 16 bases sitting between them. CDR1 is MNHEY and CDR2 is SVGEGT in the germline V gene. DNA of the CDR3: TGTGCCAGCAGCCGCGACAACCAATCCGGCTACACCTTC. Translating it yields CASSRDNQSGYTF.

In DNA form, the CDR3 reads TGTGCCAGCAGCTTAGAGGCTGCTACTAGCGGGATATTCCATGAGCAGTTCTTC. As protein: CASSLEAATSGIFHEQFF. The V gene is TRBV7-9, the J gene TRBJ2-1, with 10 bases aligning to TRBD2. The CDR3 runs to 18 residues. The germline V gene encodes CDR1 SEHNR and CDR2 FQNEAQ (reference sequence). The V gene end was trimmed by 1 base and the J gene end by 8 bases; junction bases not matched to a gene: 14.

This chain joins TRBV11-2 and TRBJ1-2; D is unresolved. Germline V gives CDR1 SGHAT, CDR2 FQNNGV. The CDR3 contains 11 residues. With 1 base removed from V and 8 bases from J, the gap between germline ends came to 5 bases. The CDR3 bases are TGTGCCAGCAGCTTAGTGGCAGGCTACACCTTC. It codes for CASSLVAGYTF.

This rearrangement joins TRBV11-3 to TRBJ2-1, with D possibly being TRBD2 (5 bases). This CDR3 region has 14 residues. The ends were cut back, 3 bases at V and 9 bases at J, with 15 bases in the middle. Germline assignment: CDR1 SGHNT and CDR2 YENEEA. This CDR3 is CASSFGSGWGEQFF. The CDR3 bases are TGTGCCAGCAGCTTCGGCAGCGGATGGGGTGAGCAGTTCTTC.

The rearrangement joins TRBV27 to TRBJ2-5; the D is unclear. Germline lookup yields CDR1 MNHEY and CDR2 SMNVEV (reference sequence). There are 11 residues in the CDR3. Trimming removed 8 bases at V and 3 bases at J, with 7 bases between. This CDR3 is CASPLKETQYF. The DNA of the CDR3 is TGTGCCAGCCCACTCAAAGAGACCCAGTACTTC.

This clone was recorded once. This chain links TRBV18 with TRBJ2-5; tentative D call: TRBD1 (6 bases). From germline, CDR1 is KGHSH and CDR2 LQKENI. CDR3 size: 15 residues. The germline V and J ends were trimmed by 2 bases and 2 bases, with 12 bases remaining between them. The CDR3 DNA follows: TGTGCCAGCTCACCATTAATACAGGGACAAGAGACCCAGTACTTC. Its translation: CASSPLIQGQETQYF. The whole variable domain, filled in from reference TRBV18 and TRBJ2-5, reads NAGVMQNPRHLVRRRGQEARLRCSPMKGHSHVYWYRQLPEEGLKFMVYLQKENIIDESGMPKERFSAEFPKEGPSILRIQQVVRGDSAAYFCASSPLIQGQETQYFGPGTRLLVL.

The chain recombines TRBV7-9 with TRBJ1-4; 10 bases agree with TRBD1. Germline loops: CDR1 SEHNR, CDR2 FQNEAQ (reference sequence). The CDR3 totals 15 residues. J was trimmed by 7 bases and V by 4 bases; bases with no gene match: 6. The CDR3 DNA sequence: TGTGCCAGCAGCTCAGGACAGGGGGTGCGTGAAAAACTGTTTTTT. Protein sequence: CASSSGQGVREKLFF.

The chain uses TRBV20-1 and TRBJ1-3; tentatively, D is TRBD1 (5 bases). CDR3 length equals 15 residues. Trimming pared 3 bases from V and 2 bases from J, leaving 14 bases between. The germline V gene encodes CDR1 DFQATT and CDR2 SNEGSKA (reference sequence). CDR3 DNA: TGCAGTGCTAGTGACCTTTGGGGGGCTGGAAACACCATATATTTT. It codes for CSASDLWGAGNTIYF.

The rearrangement joins TRBV30 to TRBJ2-1; D call uncertain. Trimming shortened V by 0 bases and J by 8 bases, and 8 bases separated the two germline ends. The germline V gene encodes CDR1 GTSNPN and CDR2 SVGIG (reference sequence). The CDR3 has 12 residues. The CDR3 reads CAWSVELHEQFF. The CDR3, as DNA: TGTGCCTGGAGTGTAGAGCTCCATGAGCAGTTCTTC.

This sequence joins TRBV7-2 and TRBJ2-5; D is perhaps TRBD2 (5 bases). Germline V gives CDR1 SGHTA, CDR2 FQGNSA. V shed 6 bases and J shed 1 base, with 12 bases lying between them. The CDR3 is 14 amino acids. Here the CDR3 DNA reads TGTGCCAGCAGTAAAGCGGTCTTCCAAGAGACCCAGTACTTC. It specifies CASSKAVFQETQYF. Full variable domain (missing parts from reference TRBV7-2 and TRBJ2-5): GAGVSQSPSNKVTEKGKDVELRCDPISGHTALYWYRQSLGQGLEFLIYFQGNSAPDKSGLPSDRFSAERTGGSVSTLTIQRTQQEDSAVYLCASSKAVFQETQYFGPGTRLLVL.

Only one count was recorded for this clone. The gene calls are TRBV4-3 and TRBJ2-1; 13 nucleotides match TRBD2. Germline V gene lookup returns CDR1 LGHNA and CDR2 YSLEER. The J segment lost 6 bases and the V segment lost 4 bases, leaving 3 bases of the junction unmatched. The CDR3 covers 15 residues. The CDR3 loop reads CASSPTSGRANEQFF. The CDR3 DNA is TGCGCCAGCAGCCCCACTAGCGGGAGGGCCAATGAGCAGTTCTTC.

V usage is TRBV7-8 and J usage is TRBJ2-2, with TRBD1 identical over 9 bases. The CDR3 contains 15 residues. Germline V lookup: CDR1 SGHVS, CDR2 FQNEAQ. V shed 5 bases, J shed 6 bases, and the junction held 7 bases outside the gene matches. Here the CDR3 reads CASSTQGAVSGELFF. DNA for the CDR3: TGTGCCAGCAGCACACAGGGGGCAGTTTCCGGGGAGCTGTTTTTT. Variable domain in full (rest from reference TRBV7-8 and TRBJ2-2): GAGVSQSPRYKVAKRGQDVALRCDPISGHVSLFWYQQALGQGPEFLTYFQNEAQLDKSGLPSDRFFAERPEGSVSTLKIQRTQQEDSAVYLCASSTQGAVSGELFFGEGSRLTVL.

The rearrangement joins TRBV28 to TRBJ1-5, with D hard to call. Germline values: CDR1 MDHEN, CDR2 SYDVKM. V lost 8 bases, J lost 6 bases, and 23 bases lay in between. The CDR3 length is 16 residues. CDR3 loop: CASATLRRKGVQPQHF. The CDR3 DNA is TGTGCCAGCGCGACCCTAAGGAGGAAGGGAGTTCAGCCCCAGCATTTT.

The rearrangement uses TRBV12-2 and TRBJ1-2. TRBV12-2 is a pseudogene segment. The CDR3 is made up of 12 amino acids. In DNA form, the CDR3 reads TGTGCAAGTCGCAGACGGGATTATGGCTACACCTTC. Translation gives CASRRRDYGYTF.

This sequence joins TRBV3-1 (or the pseudogene TRBV3-2) and TRBJ2-1; D gene ambiguous. The CDR3 has 15 amino acids. Germline V CDR1 and CDR2: LGHDT, YNNKEL (reference sequence). V was clipped by 0 bases and J by 7 bases, with 13 bases between them. The CDR3 DNA reads as TGTGCCAGCAGCCAAGAAAAACGTCTCGGGAATGAGCAGTTCTTC. Its protein product is CASSQEKRLGNEQFF.

J is TRBJ2-5 and V is TRBV5-6, with a weak D call TRBD1 (5 bases). The germline V and J ends were trimmed by 2 bases and 4 bases, with 9 bases remaining between them. The CDR3 is 13 residues long. From germline, CDR1 is SGHDT and CDR2 YYEEEE. Written as DNA, the CDR3 is TGTGCCAGCAGCTTCACAGGTCGAGAGACCCAGTACTTC. Its protein is CASSFTGRETQYF.

The chain recombines TRBV9 with TRBJ2-1; possible D gene TRBD2, 7 bases. Trimming shortened V by 4 bases and J by 7 bases, and 18 bases separated the two germline ends. CDR1 is SGDLS, CDR2 YYNGEE, per germline. CDR3 length equals 15 residues. The CDR3 DNA sequence: TGTGCCAGCAGCCGGGGGGAGGGGGACTGGAATGAGCAGTTCTTC. This translates into CASSRGEGDWNEQFF.

This clone is a singleton in its sample. This chain links TRBV14 with TRBJ2-1; 7 bases are shared with TRBD1. J gave up 3 bases and V 1 base, and 15 bases lay outside the gene matches. CDR3 length equals 19 residues. Germline lookup yields CDR1 SGHDN and CDR2 FVKESK. CDR3 sequence reads: CASSQGAQGLADNYNEQFF. The CDR3, as DNA: TGTGCCAGCAGCCAAGGGGCACAGGGGCTAGCAGACAACTACAATGAGCAGTTCTTC.